This passage covers 22 T cell receptor beta chains from one sample sequenced in a study of vaccination and CD4 T cells after COVID-19. As for treatment: approximately nine-day PBMC culture with coronavirus spike peptide pools or control peptides (ViraFEST assay). No antigen has been identified for these receptors. The Oncomine TCR Beta short-read assay sequenced DNA from cultured CD4+ T cells. TCRdb fed the PCR reads into MiXCR, producing one record per CDR3 protein. Among 20,000 to 25,000 distinct CDR3 sequences listed, around two fifths were seen once. The specimen was CD4+ T cells from blood, cultured in vitro, collected before SARS-CoV-2 vaccination. The receptors stem from a human donor who had recovered from COVID-19.

This clonotype qualifies as medium-sized (0.01 to 0.1%). The rearrangement links TRBV10-3 to TRBJ2-2, with a possible D match to TRBD1 (6 bases). Germline CDR1 reads ENHRY; CDR2 reads SYGVKD. Trimming pared 5 bases from V and 6 bases from J, leaving 7 bases between. The CDR3 loop spans 12 amino acids. CDR3 DNA: TGTGCCATCAGTCAGGGGCCCGGGGAGCTGTTTTTT. Its protein is CAISQGPGELFF.

Sample share makes this clonotype medium-sized. The genes are TRBV5-4 and TRBJ2-5; 8 bases map to TRBD1. The CDR3 covers 14 residues. Germline values: CDR1 SGHNT, CDR2 YYREEE (reference sequence). The J segment lost 4 bases and the V segment lost 3 bases, leaving 5 bases of the junction unmatched. CDR3 bases: TGTGCCAGCAGCTACAGGGGGAAGTCAGAGACCCAGTACTTC. It translates to CASSYRGKSETQYF.

This clonotype was seen a few times. This sequence joins TRBV28 and TRBJ2-1, with TRBD2 identical over 11 bases. Germline V gives CDR1 MDHEN, CDR2 SYDVKM. The CDR3 is made up of 17 amino acids. V trimming: 4 bases; J trimming: 8 bases; junction bases outside the gene matches: 13. The CDR3 protein is CASSSGTSGPFVHEQFF. The CDR3 region has the DNA TGTGCCAGCAGTTCCGGGACTAGCGGTCCCTTTGTCCATGAGCAGTTCTTC.

This clonotype was detected only once. The chain joins TRBV4-3 to TRBJ2-7; the match to TRBD1 covers 8 bases. This CDR3 contains 15 residues. Germline V CDR1 and CDR2: LGHNA, YSLEER. The junction had 8 bases not matched to a gene; V was cut back by 2 bases and J by 5 bases. The CDR3 sequence: CASSQIGGQGHEQYF. The CDR3 coding sequence is TGCGCCAGCAGCCAAATCGGTGGACAGGGCCACGAGCAGTACTTC.

This sequence joins TRBV12-3 or TRBV12-4 and TRBJ1-2, with 8 bases that match TRBD1. The CDR3 covers 13 residues. V shed 5 bases, J shed 4 bases, and the junction held 3 bases outside the gene matches. CDR3 sequence reads: CASSPDRAYGYTF. The CDR3 nucleotides read TGTGCCAGCAGTCCGGACAGGGCCTATGGCTACACCTTC.

The V and J genes are TRBV5-1 and TRBJ1-1; possible D gene TRBD1, 5 bases. V was trimmed by 4 bases and J by 6 bases, leaving 16 bases between them. The CDR3 consists of 14 residues. Germline CDR1 is SGHRS and CDR2 is YFSETQ. Here the CDR3 DNA reads TGCGCCAGCAGCAGGGACGGAGGACGACCTGAAGCTTTCTTT. This codes for CASSRDGGRPEAFF.

The chain joins TRBV7-9 to TRBJ2-3; perhaps TRBD2 as D (5 bases). This CDR3 contains 14 residues. The V end lost 7 bases, the J end lost 4 bases, and 15 bases lay between the germline ends. The V gene's germline CDR1 is SEHNR and CDR2 FQNEAQ (reference sequence). The CDR3 loop is CASTFSGSADTQYF. The CDR3 nucleotides read TGTGCCAGCACCTTCTCGGGGTCCGCAGATACGCAGTATTTT.

This clonotype was counted a few times. The rearrangement links TRBV20-1 to TRBJ2-5, with 7 bases lining up with TRBD1. Germline V gene sequence: CDR1 DFQATT, CDR2 SNEGSKA (reference sequence). The length of the CDR3 is 16 residues. Trimming removed 0 bases from V and 0 bases from J; junction bases left unmatched: 7. CDR3 protein: CSARDRGRGYQETQYF. CDR3 in DNA: TGCAGTGCTAGAGATCGGGGCAGGGGGTACCAAGAGACCCAGTACTTC.

This clonotype was picked up one time. This rearrangement joins TRBV2 to TRBJ2-1; 13 bases map to TRBD2. V dropped 8 bases and J dropped 0; count of bases not matched to a gene: 13. The CDR3 sequence is 19 residues long. The germline V gene has CDR1 SNHLY and CDR2 FYNNEI. CDR3 in DNA: TGTGCCAGCCGGAACGACATTGGGACTAGCGGGGTCTCCTACAATGAGCAGTTCTTC. This codes for CASRNDIGTSGVSYNEQFF.

A few counts support this clonotype. The gene calls are TRBV6-1 and TRBJ1-1, with D perhaps TRBD1 (5 bases). The length of the CDR3 is 15 residues. Germline CDR1 and CDR2: MNHNS and SASEGT. V was pared by 6 bases and J by 1 base, with 15 bases between. In DNA form, the CDR3 reads TGTGCCAGCAGCCCCTGGATGGGGACGAACACTGAAGCTTTCTTT. Protein product: CASSPWMGTNTEAFF.

In its sample, this clonotype was seen a few times. The J gene is TRBJ1-5, the V gene TRBV4-1; TRBD1 is a possible D gene (6 bases). CDR1 and CDR2 (germline): MGHRA, YSYEKL. Trimming removed 0 bases from V and 0 bases from J, with 18 bases in between. The CDR3 length is 19 residues. The DNA of the CDR3 is TGCGCCAGCAGCCAAGAGGCCTCCGCACAGGGTTATAGCAATCAGCCCCAGCATTTT. As protein: CASSQEASAQGYSNQPQHF.

The chain carries TRBV15 and TRBJ2-1; 10 bases are shared with TRBD1. The length of the CDR3 is 16 residues. The germline V gene has CDR1 LNHNV and CDR2 YYDKDF (reference sequence). Trimming cost V 1 base and J 5 bases; bases outside gene matches: 5. The CDR3 nucleotides are TGTGCCACCAGCAGAGTGGGACAGGGGCCCGACAATGAGCAGTTCTTC. Its protein product is CATSRVGQGPDNEQFF.

This chain links TRBV11-2 with TRBJ2-1; D is perhaps TRBD1 or TRBD2 (5 bases each). Per the germline V gene, CDR1 is SGHAT and CDR2 is FQNNGV. Trimming removed 1 base from V and 6 bases from J, with 10 bases in between. CDR3 length equals 14 residues. CDR3 loop: CASSLGGSSNEQFF. The CDR3 DNA sequence: TGTGCCAGCAGCTTAGGGGGGTCGAGCAATGAGCAGTTCTTC.

Sample share makes this clonotype medium-sized. This chain connects TRBV6-1 to TRBJ2-7; TRBD2 agrees at 7 bases. The CDR3 spans 15 residues. Trimming removed 3 bases from V and 5 bases from J; junction bases left unmatched: 10. Germline lookup yields CDR1 MNHNS and CDR2 SASEGT. CDR3 coding DNA: TGTGCCAGCAGTGACTTTACTAGCGCATCCCACGAGCAGTACTTC. Translation gives CASSDFTSASHEQYF.

The chain combines TRBV5-4 with TRBJ2-5; maybe TRBD2 (6 bases). CDR1 is SGHNT and CDR2 is YYREEE in the germline V gene (reference sequence). Trimming left V 2 bases short and J 4 bases short, with 18 bases between. There are 16 residues in the CDR3. CDR3 bases: TGTGCCAGCAGCTTTCTTCCTCCGGGGGTCGGAGAGACCCAGTACTTC. Translating it yields CASSFLPPGVGETQYF.

The J gene is TRBJ2-7, the V gene TRBV7-8, with no clear D. V was pared by 5 bases and J by 0 bases, with 20 bases between. The germline V gene encodes CDR1 SGHVS and CDR2 FQNEAQ. This CDR3 is built from 17 residues. This CDR3 reads CASSPTYTDPHSYEQYF. CDR3 nucleotide sequence: TGTGCCAGCAGCCCAACCTACACAGACCCACACTCCTACGAGCAGTACTTC.

This clonotype has just a few counts. V usage is TRBV18 and J usage is TRBJ2-1, with 9 bases that match TRBD1. The CDR3 is made up of 16 amino acids. Looked up from germline, CDR1 is KGHSH and CDR2 is LQKENI. V was pared by 0 bases and J by 9 bases, with 9 bases of the junction left unmatched. This CDR3 reads CASSPPQGAIRGEQFF. CDR3 nucleotide sequence: TGTGCCAGCTCACCACCACAGGGGGCAATAAGGGGTGAGCAGTTCTTC.

The chain has TRBV6-1 and TRBJ1-2, with D maybe TRBD1 (6 bases). The V end lost 6 bases, the J end lost 0 bases, and 14 bases lay between the germline ends. CDR3 length equals 15 residues. Germline V gene sequence: CDR1 MNHNS, CDR2 SASEGT. The CDR3 spells CASRLVTGANYGYTF. The CDR3 bases are TGTGCCAGCAGACTGGTGACAGGAGCTAACTATGGCTACACCTTC.

Only a few counts were recorded for this clonotype. This chain links TRBV2 with TRBJ1-1, with 8 positions matching TRBD1. Losses at the gene ends were 6 bases for V and 0 bases for J; bases not matched to a gene: 3. CDR3 length equals 14 residues. CDR1 SNHLY and CDR2 FYNNEI come from the germline V gene. CDR3 in DNA: TGTGCCAGCAGAAGGACAGGGCTGAACACTGAAGCTTTCTTT. Translating gives CASRRTGLNTEAFF.

This chain uses TRBV6-2 or TRBV6-3 with TRBJ1-2; D is perhaps TRBD1 (6 bases). Looked up from germline, CDR1 is MNHEY and CDR2 is SVGEGT. The V and J ends lost 10 bases and 3 bases respectively, with 27 bases between them. The CDR3 loop spans 17 amino acids. This CDR3 is CANTTPFTGPTHYGYTF. CDR3 DNA: TGTGCCAACACAACCCCCTTTACAGGGCCCACTCACTATGGCTACACCTTC.

The chain combines TRBV2 with TRBJ1-5; D is perhaps TRBD1 (5 bases). Trimming shortened V by 1 base and J by 4 bases, and 5 bases separated the two germline ends. This CDR3 spans 13 amino acids. Germline CDR1 SNHLY, CDR2 FYNNEI. CDR3 nucleotides: TGTGCCAGCAGTGAAGGACAGAATCAGCCCCAGCATTTT. Its translation is CASSEGQNQPQHF.

This clonotype was detected a few times. This chain uses TRBV27 with TRBJ2-3; 9 bases fit TRBD1. The CDR3 loop spans 15 amino acids. Germline assignment: CDR1 MNHEY and CDR2 SMNVEV (reference sequence). J gave up 6 bases and V 5 bases, and 9 bases lay outside the gene matches. The CDR3, as DNA: TGTGCCAGCAGTCCGGGACAGGGAAGATTGGATACGCAGTATTTT. It is translated as CASSPGQGRLDTQYF.